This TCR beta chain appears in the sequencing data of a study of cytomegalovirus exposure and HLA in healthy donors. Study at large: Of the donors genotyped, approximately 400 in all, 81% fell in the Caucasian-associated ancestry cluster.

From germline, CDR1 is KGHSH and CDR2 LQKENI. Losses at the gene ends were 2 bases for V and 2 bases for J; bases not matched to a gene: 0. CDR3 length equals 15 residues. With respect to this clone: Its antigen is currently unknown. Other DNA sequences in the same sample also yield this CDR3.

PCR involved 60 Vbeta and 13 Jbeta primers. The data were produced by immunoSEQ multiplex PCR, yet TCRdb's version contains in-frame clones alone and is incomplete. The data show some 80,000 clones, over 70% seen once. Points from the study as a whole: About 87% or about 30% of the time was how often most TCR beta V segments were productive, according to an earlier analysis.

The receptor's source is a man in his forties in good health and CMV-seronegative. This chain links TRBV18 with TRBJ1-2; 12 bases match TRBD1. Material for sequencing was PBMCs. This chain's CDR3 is CASSPGTGGNYGYTF. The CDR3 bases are TGTGCCAGCTCACCAGGGACAGGGGGCAACTATGGCTACACCTTC.